The rows below give T cell receptor beta chains drawn from one sample of a study of memory CD4+ T cells and cytomegalovirus serostatus. Profiling relied on immunoSEQ multiplex PCR, and the TCRdb table lists in-frame clones only, not all of them. The table shows about 75,000 clones, with roughly 80% occurring only once. Sequenced input: memory CD4+ T cells from blood. All receptors derive from an adult in good health and CMV-seropositive. The CDR3 runs from the conserved cysteine through the conserved F or W. The order of the fields is J gene, D gene, V gene, clone size, CDR3 protein, CDR3 DNA. The D gene is left open where the match is weak. Size tells how often a clone was seen (once, few, many) or the class of an expanded clone, and some rows leave it out.

>TRBJ2-3|.|TRBV7-9|.
CASRVGADTQYF
TGTGCCAGTAGAGTAGGGGCAGATACGCAGTATTTT
>TRBJ2-6|TRBD1|TRBV7-8|.
CASSDRARSGANVLTF
TGTGCCAGCAGCGACAGGGCCCGCTCTGGGGCCAACGTCCTGACTTTC
>TRBJ1-1|.|TRBV6-4|.
CASSDSRGYEAFF
TGTGCCAGCAGTGACTCCAGGGGTTACGAAGCTTTCTTT
>TRBJ2-1|.|TRBV11-2|.
CASSPGLLNEQFF
TGTGCCAGCAGCCCGGGACTCCTAAATGAGCAGTTCTTC
>TRBJ2-2|TRBD2|TRBV5-1|.
CASSSKTAGGANTGELFF
TGCGCCAGCAGCTCAAAAACAGCGGGGGGGGCCAACACCGGGGAGCTGTTTTTT
>TRBJ2-2|TRBD1|TRBV5-1|.
CASSLQPGQGASGELFF
TGCGCCAGCAGCCTCCAACCGGGACAGGGAGCCAGCGGGGAGCTGTTTTTT
>TRBJ1-5|.|TRBV2|once
CASLPAHGPQPQHF
TGTGCCAGCCTCCCCGCGCACGGACCTCAGCCCCAGCATTTT
>TRBJ1-2|.|TRBV15|.
CATSRAQGSGYTF
TGTGCCACCAGCAGAGCGCAGGGGTCCGGCTACACCTTC
>TRBJ1-5|.|TRBV19|few
CASSVQGKGNQPQHF
TGTGCCAGTAGTGTACAGGGTAAAGGCAATCAGCCCCAGCATTTT
>TRBJ1-2|TRBD1|TRBV29-1|.
CSVGGGLSYGYTF
TGCAGCGTTGGAGGGGGCTTGAGCTATGGCTACACCTTC
>TRBJ1-2|TRBD1|TRBV5-4|.
CASSEPGQSTYGYTF
TGTGCCAGCAGCGAACCGGGACAGTCAACCTATGGCTACACCTTC
>TRBJ2-3|.|TRBV2|.
CASGGASLYTQYF
TGTGCCAGCGGGGGGGCTTCCCTTTATACGCAGTATTTT
>TRBJ1-6|.|TRBV11-3|few
CASSLSNSPLHF
TGTGCCAGCAGCTTAAGCAATTCACCCCTCCACTTT
>TRBJ1-5|.|TRBV11-1|once
CASSFGKGSNQPQHF
TGTGCCAGCAGCTTCGGAAAGGGTAGCAATCAGCCCCAGCATTTT
>TRBJ2-3|.|TRBV6-1|.
CASILTPGGTDTQYF
TGTGCCAGCATCTTGACTCCGGGGGGCACAGATACGCAGTATTTT
>TRBJ1-3|.|TRBV7-9|.
CASSPRDGLVSGNTIYF
TGTGCCAGCAGCCCACGGGATGGACTTGTCTCTGGAAACACCATATATTTT
>TRBJ2-6|.|TRBV19|.
CASEQLSGANVLTF
TGTGCCAGTGAACAGCTCTCTGGGGCCAACGTCCTGACTTTC
>TRBJ1-1|.|TRBV5-1|few
CASSIAGQGPEAFF
TGCGCCAGCAGCATTGCCGGGCAGGGGCCTGAAGCTTTCTTT
>TRBJ1-3|.|TRBV28|few
CASSLHLTGSGNTIYF
TGTGCCAGCAGCCTCCACCTGACAGGCTCTGGAAACACCATATATTTT
>TRBJ2-7|TRBD1|TRBV28|.
CASRDLSLRAGQVPSYEQYF
TGTGCCAGTCGAGACCTCAGTTTAAGGGCGGGACAGGTTCCATCCTACGAGCAGTACTTC
>TRBJ2-7|.|TRBV5-1|.
CASSSDVFGVYEQYF
TGCGCCAGCAGCTCTGATGTGTTCGGGGTCTACGAGCAGTACTTC
>TRBJ1-2|.|TRBV15|.
CATSRESWQLYDGYTF
TGTGCCACCAGCAGAGAGTCGTGGCAGCTCTATGATGGCTACACCTTC
>TRBJ2-1|.|TRBV7-2|.
CASMSRGNEQFF
TGTGCCAGCATGTCTAGGGGGAATGAGCAGTTCTTC
>TRBJ1-2|.|TRBV6-1|.
CASSNMNYGYTF
TGTGCCAGCAGCAATATGAACTATGGCTACACCTTC
>TRBJ2-1|.|TRBV7-9|.
CASSLLRGAYNEQFF
TGTGCCAGCAGCTTACTCAGGGGGGCCTACAATGAGCAGTTCTTC
>TRBJ1-4|.|TRBV9|.
CASSSQPATNEKLFF
TGTGCCAGCAGCTCTCAGCCAGCAACTAATGAAAAACTGTTTTTT